What follows are 9 T cell receptor beta chains derived from one specimen sequenced in a study of cytomegalovirus exposure and HLA in healthy donors. Use of 60 Vbeta and 13 Jbeta primers characterized the PCR. The assay was immunoSEQ multiplex PCR, and TCRdb's table has in-frame clones only and misses some. This table holds about 170,000 clones, over 60% found once. Sequences were obtained from PBMCs. These receptors came from a woman in her fifties or sixties in good health and CMV-seropositive.

The chain recombines TRBV13 with TRBJ2-1, with 12 bases matching TRBD1. The germline gives CDR1 PRHDT, CDR2 FYEKMQ (reference sequence). This CDR3 is built from 15 residues. Germline trimming cut 5 bases from V and 4 bases from J; bases unmatched to any gene: 3. The CDR3 sequence: CASSRDRGQYNEQFF. As DNA, the CDR3 is TGTGCCAGCAGCCGGGACAGGGGGCAGTACAATGAGCAGTTCTTC.

This clone has more than one count but fewer than ten. The gene calls are TRBV2 and TRBJ2-7; 9 positions agree with TRBD2. CDR1 and CDR2 from the germline V gene are SNHLY and FYNNEI. The CDR3 spans 15 residues. The ends lost 2 bases at V and 3 bases at J; junction bases unmatched: 5. The DNA of the CDR3 is TGTGCCAGCAGTGAAACGACTAGCGGAAGCTACGAGCAGTACTTC. The encoded protein is CASSETTSGSYEQYF.

This clone has more than one count but fewer than ten. The chain has TRBV28 and TRBJ1-1; D uncertain. CDR1 is MDHEN and CDR2 is SYDVKM in the germline V gene. The ends were cut back, 7 bases at V and 0 bases at J, with 12 bases in the middle. This CDR3 spans 14 amino acids. The CDR3 spells CASTAEYMNTEAFF. In DNA, the CDR3 is TGTGCCAGCACCGCAGAATACATGAACACTGAAGCTTTCTTT.

This clone appeared once. The V gene is TRBV7-9, the J gene TRBJ2-5; 7 nucleotides match TRBD1. Near its end, the DNA agrees better with TRBJ2-7, so the J call may be wrong. The CDR3 covers 12 residues. Germline CDR1 and CDR2: SEHNR and FQNEAQ (reference sequence). The DNA of the CDR3 is TGTGCCAGCAGCGCGGCAGGGGGCGAGCAGTACTTC. Encoded protein: CASSAAGGEQYF.

The chain links TRBV9 to TRBJ2-7, with D perhaps matching TRBD2 (6 bases). CDR3 length: 15 amino acids. Trimming removed 1 base from V and 3 bases from J, with 14 bases in between. Germline assignment: CDR1 SGDLS and CDR2 YYNGEE. The CDR3: CASSVRDRGIYEQYF. In DNA form, the CDR3 reads TGTGCCAGCAGCGTACGGGACCGGGGGATCTACGAGCAGTACTTC. Full variable domain (remainder filled in from reference TRBV9 and TRBJ2-7): DSGVTQTPKHLITATGQRVTLRCSPRSGDLSVYWYQQSLDQGLQFLIQYYNGEERAKGNILERFSAQQFPDLHSELNLSSLELGDSALYFCASSVRDRGIYEQYFGPGTRLTVT.

The CDR3 protein is CASSPTGGGDEQYF. The CDR3 coding sequence is TGTGCCAGCAGTCCGACAGGGGGTGGTGACGAGCAGTACTTC. The rearrangement joins TRBV28 to TRBJ2-7, with TRBD1 matching 9 bases. The V and J ends lost 5 bases and 5 bases, in that order; junction bases with no gene match: 7. Germline-derived CDR1 and CDR2 are MDHEN and SYDVKM. This CDR3 spans 14 amino acids.

This clone was observed a handful of times. V is TRBV6-4 and J is TRBJ2-3, with 8 bases identical to TRBD2. J lost 4 bases, V lost 0 bases, and 0 bases had no gene match. The CDR3 totals 14 residues. Germline V gives CDR1 MRHNA, CDR2 SNTAGT. The CDR3: CASSDSSGADTQYF. For the CDR3, the DNA is TGTGCCAGCAGTGACTCTAGCGGGGCAGATACGCAGTATTTT.

V gene TRBV18 combines with J gene TRBJ1-2; D remains ambiguous. Germline lookup yields CDR1 KGHSH and CDR2 LQKENI. The V end was cut by 3 bases, the J end by 7 bases, with 15 bases between. The CDR3 extends over 14 amino acids. CDR3 bases: TGTGCCAGCTCACCCGGCAGGCCAGGTAGTGGCTACACCTTC. Its translation is CASSPGRPGSGYTF.

The DNA of the CDR3 is TGTGCCAGCACCTACGCACCGGGACTAGTGGTACTTTACGAGCAGTACTTC. Translated, it gives CASTYAPGLVVLYEQYF. The rearrangement links TRBV7-2 to TRBJ2-7; 8 bases match TRBD2. The ends lost 7 bases at V and 4 bases at J; junction bases unmatched: 18. The CDR3 runs to 17 residues. CDR1 is SGHTA and CDR2 is FQGNSA in the germline V gene.